The 30 T cell receptor beta chains given below trace back to one sample, sequenced in a study of PD-1 blockade in classical Hodgkin lymphoma. Following autologous stem cell transplantation, relapse occurred in every patient, and exposure to brentuximab vedotin varied. Produced via immunoSEQ multiplex PCR; TCRdb's table is partial and in-frame only. The sample has about 46,000 clones, about three quarters seen once. Sequencing was performed on peripheral blood mononuclear cells (PBMCs), taken at baseline. The receptors shown here come from a human donor with classical Hodgkin lymphoma.

The V and J genes are TRBV5-1 and TRBJ2-7, with D possibly being TRBD1 or TRBD2 (5 bases each). V lost 4 bases and J 4 bases, leaving 18 bases between the germline ends. Germline CDR1 is SGHRS and CDR2 is YFSETQ. This CDR3 comprises 15 residues. The CDR3 nucleotides are TGCGCCAGCAGCCCCCGGACGGGGCTGGAGTACGAGCAGTACTTC. Its translation: CASSPRTGLEYEQYF.

This clone was picked up a small number of times. The chain recombines TRBV6-4 with TRBJ2-3; TRBD2 agrees at 10 bases. Germline V lookup: CDR1 MRHNA, CDR2 SNTAGT. V lost 2 bases to trimming and J lost 2 bases; unmatched junction nucleotides: 10. The CDR3 has 18 residues. The CDR3 coding sequence is TGTGCCAGCAGTGACCCAGGGGAACTAGCGGGGCTCACAGATACGCAGTATTTT. It yields the protein CASSDPGELAGLTDTQYF.

This clone was observed once. This sequence joins TRBV11-2 and TRBJ1-6; possible D gene TRBD1, 6 bases. Trimming removed 4 bases from V and 5 bases from J, with 15 bases in between. The V gene's germline CDR1 is SGHAT and CDR2 FQNNGV. The CDR3 runs 16 residues. The DNA of the CDR3 is TGTGCCAGCAGCTCCGCAGGGGACTCGAATAATTCACCCCTCCACTTT. This translates into CASSSAGDSNNSPLHF.

The chain has TRBV5-4 and TRBJ1-2; tentatively, D is TRBD1 (5 bases). Germline values: CDR1 SGHNT, CDR2 YYREEE (reference sequence). Trimming removed 4 bases at V and 7 bases at J, with 11 bases between. This CDR3 comprises 12 residues. CDR3 region: CASSLRVGGYTF. The CDR3 nucleotides read TGTGCCAGCAGCCTCAGGGTTGGTGGCTACACCTTC.

The genes are TRBV2 and TRBJ2-3; possible D gene TRBD2, 5 bases. CDR1 and CDR2 (germline): SNHLY, FYNNEI. Trimming removed 2 bases from V and 10 bases from J, with 16 bases in between. The CDR3 sequence is 14 residues long. CDR3 bases: TGTGCCAGCAGTGAATGGACGGGAACCCCATCGCAGTATTTT. Amino acids: CASSEWTGTPSQYF.

This chain uses TRBV19 with TRBJ1-2; perhaps TRBD1 as D (5 bases). The germline V and J ends were trimmed by 3 bases and 3 bases, with 11 bases remaining between them. The germline CDR1 and CDR2 sequences are LNHDA and SQIVND (reference sequence). The CDR3 covers 14 residues. In DNA, the CDR3 is TGTGCCAGTAGTATCCCGGGACGGCACTATGGCTACACCTTC. Protein: CASSIPGRHYGYTF.

This clone appeared a single time. The V call is TRBV5-6, the J call TRBJ1-1; D is uncertain. V was trimmed by 2 bases and J by 5 bases, leaving 13 bases between them. This CDR3 region has 14 residues. CDR1 SGHDT and CDR2 YYEEEE come from the germline V gene. CDR3 nucleotide sequence: TGTGCCAGCAGCTTAGGAATTATCGGAACTGAAGCTTTCTTT. This translates into CASSLGIIGTEAFF.

The chain joins TRBV5-4 to TRBJ2-3; no clear D gene. Germline values: CDR1 SGHNT, CDR2 YYREEE (reference sequence). The CDR3 extends over 14 amino acids. V shed 0 bases and J shed 3 bases, with 8 bases lying between them. The CDR3 sequence is CASSLDAITDTQYF. For the CDR3, the DNA is TGTGCCAGCAGCTTGGACGCGATAACAGATACGCAGTATTTT.

The chain carries TRBV28 and TRBJ1-1; unclear D gene. V was cut by 6 bases and J by 7 bases, with 18 bases left in between. Looked up from germline, CDR1 is MDHEN and CDR2 is SYDVKM. The CDR3 totals 14 residues. The CDR3 region is CASRRDLGPLEAFF. The DNA for the CDR3 is TGTGCCAGCAGGCGAGACCTCGGACCGCTTGAAGCTTTCTTT.

The gene calls are TRBV27 and TRBJ2-7, with D tentatively TRBD1 (6 bases). This CDR3 comprises 13 residues. Trimming pared 6 bases from V and 1 base from J, leaving 10 bases between. From germline, CDR1 is MNHEY and CDR2 SMNVEV (reference sequence). CDR3 loop: CASRLQGSYEQYF. DNA of the CDR3: TGTGCCAGCAGACTACAGGGATCCTACGAGCAGTACTTC.

This clone was observed a few times. V gene TRBV5-1 combines with J gene TRBJ1-1; D gene uncertain. In germline, CDR1 is SGHRS, CDR2 YFSETQ. The V end was cut by 4 bases, the J end by 1 base, with 8 bases between. The CDR3 length is 13 residues. CDR3 DNA: TGCGCCAGCAGCAGGAACTCGAACACTGAAGCTTTCTTT. It codes for CASSRNSNTEAFF.

The chain recombines TRBV27 with TRBJ2-1, with 8 bases matching TRBD2. V lost 0 bases to trimming and J lost 8 bases; unmatched junction nucleotides: 3. Per the germline V gene, CDR1 is MNHEY and CDR2 is SMNVEV (reference sequence). The CDR3 length is 14 residues. CDR3 loop: CASSLSSGGYEQFF. The CDR3 coding sequence is TGTGCCAGCAGTTTATCCAGCGGGGGCTATGAGCAGTTCTTC.

In this sample, this clone turned up once. The chain combines TRBV14 with TRBJ1-2; D is perhaps TRBD1 (5 bases). Germline V gene data show CDR1 as SGHDN and CDR2 as FVKESK. The V gene lost 6 bases and the J gene lost 0 bases, with 17 bases spanning the gap. This CDR3 is built from 16 residues. CDR3 DNA: TGTGCCAGCAGGTCAGGGCGAGGGCCGGCTAACTATGGCTACACCTTC. It translates to CASRSGRGPANYGYTF.

The chain has TRBV27 and TRBJ2-7; D is uncertain. The V end was cut by 4 bases, the J end by 6 bases, with 7 bases between. The CDR3 extends over 11 amino acids. CDR1 is MNHEY and CDR2 is SMNVEV in the germline V gene (reference sequence). In DNA form, the CDR3 reads TGTGCCAGCAGTTCTCGAGGCGAGCAGTACTTC. Amino acid sequence: CASSSRGEQYF.

The V call is TRBV7-9, the J call TRBJ2-7, with 7 bases fitting TRBD1. The CDR3 is made up of 14 amino acids. The V gene's germline CDR1 is SEHNR and CDR2 FQNEAQ (reference sequence). V shed 5 bases and J 2 bases; nucleotides not matched to a gene: 6. CDR3 nucleotide sequence: TGTGCCAGCAGCCATGACAGGGTTCCCTACGAGCAGTACTTC. Translated: CASSHDRVPYEQYF.

This clone was picked up a small number of times. V gene TRBV9 combines with J gene TRBJ2-3; the D is unclear. V lost 0 bases and J 0 bases, leaving 11 bases between the germline ends. The V gene's germline CDR1 is SGDLS and CDR2 YYNGEE. This CDR3 is built from 16 residues. As DNA, the CDR3 is TGTGCCAGCAGCGTAGCTCTAACAACTAGCACAGATACGCAGTATTTT. Translating it yields CASSVALTTSTDTQYF.

The chain has TRBV6-5 and TRBJ1-6; D possibly corresponds to TRBD1 (6 bases). V was pared by 6 bases and J by 2 bases, with 11 bases between. Germline values: CDR1 MNHEY, CDR2 SVGAGI. This CDR3 comprises 15 residues. CDR3 sequence reads: CASRTGTAYNSPLHF. The CDR3 nucleotides are TGTGCCAGCAGAACAGGGACGGCCTATAATTCACCCCTCCACTTT.

The chain links TRBV6-1 to TRBJ1-2; 7 bases are shared with TRBD1. J was trimmed by 4 bases and V by 4 bases; bases with no gene match: 6. The CDR3 spans 14 residues. The germline V gene has CDR1 MNHNS and CDR2 SASEGT. The CDR3 loop reads CASSVAGGVYGYTF. The DNA for the CDR3 is TGTGCCAGCAGTGTGGCAGGGGGGGTCTATGGCTACACCTTC.

CDR3 protein: CASSLGAGDYEQYF. Here the CDR3 DNA reads TGTGCCAGCAGCTTAGGGGCAGGGGACTACGAGCAGTACTTC. The chain recombines TRBV7-9 with TRBJ2-7, with D possibly being TRBD1 (6 bases). Trimming pared 1 base from V and 3 bases from J, leaving 10 bases between. CDR1 is SEHNR, CDR2 FQNEAQ, per germline (reference sequence). This CDR3 comprises 14 residues.

This clone was seen a handful of times. The chain has TRBV18 and TRBJ2-5, with 7 bases that match TRBD2. The CDR3 spans 15 residues. Germline loops: CDR1 KGHSH, CDR2 LQKENI. The V segment lost 0 bases and the J segment 4 bases; nucleotides outside the gene matches: 5. CDR3 DNA sequence: TGTGCCAGCTCACCACCCAGGGTAGCGGGAGAGACCCAGTACTTC. This sequence encodes CASSPPRVAGETQYF.

The V gene is TRBV5-1, the J gene TRBJ2-7, with D perhaps TRBD2 (5 bases). Trimming left V 8 bases short and J 2 bases short, with 11 bases between. The germline V gene has CDR1 SGHRS and CDR2 YFSETQ. This CDR3 has 12 amino acids. The CDR3 DNA follows: TGCGCCAGTAGCGACCTCACCTACGAGCAGTACTTC. This gives the protein CASSDLTYEQYF.

V gene TRBV2 combines with J gene TRBJ2-7; 13 nucleotides line up with TRBD2. Germline CDR1 is SNHLY and CDR2 is FYNNEI. The CDR3 covers 16 residues. Unmatched junction bases numbered 2, after V lost 3 bases and J lost 0 bases. CDR3 protein: CASSDGLAGDSYEQYF. The CDR3, as DNA: TGTGCCAGCAGTGATGGACTAGCGGGGGACTCCTACGAGCAGTACTTC.

V gene TRBV7-9 combines with J gene TRBJ1-6, with D unresolved. Trimming took 5 bases from V and 6 from J, leaving 11 bases between them. The CDR3 length is 14 residues. Germline V gene lookup returns CDR1 SEHNR and CDR2 FQNEAQ (reference sequence). CDR3 sequence reads: CASSRTETNSPLHF. The CDR3 DNA is TGTGCCAGCAGCCGGACGGAGACTAATTCACCCCTCCACTTT.

This chain links TRBV7-9 with TRBJ1-2; 10 bases match TRBD1. The germline gives CDR1 SEHNR, CDR2 FQNEAQ (reference sequence). The junction had 9 bases not matched to a gene; V was cut back by 1 base and J by 7 bases. This CDR3 contains 16 residues. This chain's CDR3 is CASSLGGTGEIGGYTF. In DNA form, the CDR3 reads TGTGCCAGCAGCTTAGGAGGGACAGGGGAGATCGGTGGCTACACCTTC.

J is TRBJ2-7 and V is TRBV7-2; D is unclear. With 3 bases removed from V and 0 bases from J, the gap between germline ends came to 9 bases. This CDR3 contains 14 residues. Germline V gene lookup returns CDR1 SGHTA and CDR2 FQGNSA. CDR3 loop: CASSFGRSSYEQYF. The DNA for the CDR3 is TGTGCCAGCAGCTTCGGACGGAGCTCCTACGAGCAGTACTTC.

This clone has just one count. This chain uses TRBV4-1 with TRBJ2-7; TRBD1 agrees at 11 bases. This CDR3 is built from 15 residues. V lost 3 bases to trimming and J lost 0 bases; unmatched junction nucleotides: 1. The germline V gene encodes CDR1 MGHRA and CDR2 YSYEKL. This CDR3 reads CASSQGQGVSYEQYF. In nucleotides, the CDR3 is TGCGCCAGCAGCCAGGGACAGGGGGTCTCCTACGAGCAGTACTTC.

J is TRBJ1-5 and V is TRBV4-1; D possibly corresponds to TRBD1 (6 bases). The germline CDR1 and CDR2 sequences are MGHRA and YSYEKL. CDR3 length: 16 amino acids. Trimming cost V 3 bases and J 0 bases, with 12 bases left between them. Written as DNA, the CDR3 is TGCGCCAGCAGCCAGACAGGCCCCTTTAGCAATCAGCCCCAGCATTTT. It codes for CASSQTGPFSNQPQHF.

This chain links TRBV10-3 with TRBJ2-2; no firm D call. Germline lookup yields CDR1 ENHRY and CDR2 SYGVKD. V was cut by 4 bases and J by 10 bases, with 13 bases left in between. There are 13 residues in the CDR3. The CDR3 protein is CAISGGLEAELFF. CDR3 DNA: TGTGCCATCAGTGGAGGTCTAGAAGCGGAGCTGTTTTTT.

The chain links TRBV2 to TRBJ2-7; weak D call: TRBD2 (6 bases). The V gene's germline CDR1 is SNHLY and CDR2 FYNNEI. This CDR3 has 13 residues. V was trimmed by 5 bases and J by 3 bases, leaving 11 bases between them. As DNA, the CDR3 is TGTGCCAGCAGTCGTCAGGAGGGCTACGAGCAGTACTTC. This codes for CASSRQEGYEQYF.

V usage is TRBV11-3 and J usage is TRBJ1-4, with D possibly matching TRBD1 (5 bases). CDR1 SGHNT and CDR2 YENEEA come from the germline V gene. V dropped 0 bases and J dropped 8 bases, with 13 bases sitting between them. The CDR3 has 15 amino acids. The CDR3 here is CASSLDLGTDEKLFF. In DNA, the CDR3 is TGTGCCAGCAGCTTAGATCTTGGGACGGACGAAAAACTGTTTTTT.